This T cell receptor (beta chain) was sequenced in a study of identical twins. TCRdb re-derived calls from the 5' RACE reads in MiXCR, one entry per CDR3 protein. The sample lists some 500,000 distinct CDR3 sequences, 9.6% occurring once. This clonotype was seen repeatedly, ten times or more. The sample was also reused in another study, on yellow fever vaccine responses in identical twins.

The sequenced sample was PBMCs. This clonotype was obtained from a young woman in good health.

CDR3 region: CASSFLGDGNTEAFF. The DNA for the CDR3 is TGCGCCAGCAGCTTCTTGGGGGACGGGAACACTGAAGCTTTCTTT. The rearrangement joins TRBV5-1 to TRBJ1-1, with D possibly TRBD1 on 5 matching bases. Trimming pared 2 bases from V and 1 base from J, leaving 12 bases between. CDR1 and CDR2 (germline): SGHRS, YFSETQ. The CDR3 loop spans 15 amino acids.